This T cell receptor beta chain came from a study of PD-1 blockade in classical Hodgkin lymphoma. Generated by immunoSEQ multiplex PCR, the TCRdb table keeps only in-frame clones and is missing some. The table has approximately 84,000 clones, under 85% seen once. General study findings and limits: For complete responders, baseline diversity was comparable to that of newly diagnosed patients. The authors have not defined what causes the repertoire differences, possibly disease activity or prior therapy.

The CDR3 contains 17 residues. CDR1 is SGHNT, CDR2 YYREEE, per germline (reference sequence). V was clipped by 0 bases and J by 2 bases, with 14 bases between them. Noted time point: cycle 4 day 1 (C4D1), after more than five weeks of nivolumab. With no exception, relapse followed autologous stem cell transplantation in all patients, and brentuximab vedotin exposure varied. Points on this clone: The target antigen is unknown.

The sequencing used peripheral blood mononuclear cells (PBMCs), collected before the fourth cycle of nivolumab. This chain connects TRBV5-4 to TRBJ1-4, with a weak D call TRBD1 (5 bases). The receptor's source is a human donor with classical Hodgkin lymphoma. The CDR3 loop is CASSLGGGRSTNEKLFF. The DNA of the CDR3 is TGTGCCAGCAGCTTGGGCGGGGGACGGTCGACTAATGAAAAACTGTTTTTT.